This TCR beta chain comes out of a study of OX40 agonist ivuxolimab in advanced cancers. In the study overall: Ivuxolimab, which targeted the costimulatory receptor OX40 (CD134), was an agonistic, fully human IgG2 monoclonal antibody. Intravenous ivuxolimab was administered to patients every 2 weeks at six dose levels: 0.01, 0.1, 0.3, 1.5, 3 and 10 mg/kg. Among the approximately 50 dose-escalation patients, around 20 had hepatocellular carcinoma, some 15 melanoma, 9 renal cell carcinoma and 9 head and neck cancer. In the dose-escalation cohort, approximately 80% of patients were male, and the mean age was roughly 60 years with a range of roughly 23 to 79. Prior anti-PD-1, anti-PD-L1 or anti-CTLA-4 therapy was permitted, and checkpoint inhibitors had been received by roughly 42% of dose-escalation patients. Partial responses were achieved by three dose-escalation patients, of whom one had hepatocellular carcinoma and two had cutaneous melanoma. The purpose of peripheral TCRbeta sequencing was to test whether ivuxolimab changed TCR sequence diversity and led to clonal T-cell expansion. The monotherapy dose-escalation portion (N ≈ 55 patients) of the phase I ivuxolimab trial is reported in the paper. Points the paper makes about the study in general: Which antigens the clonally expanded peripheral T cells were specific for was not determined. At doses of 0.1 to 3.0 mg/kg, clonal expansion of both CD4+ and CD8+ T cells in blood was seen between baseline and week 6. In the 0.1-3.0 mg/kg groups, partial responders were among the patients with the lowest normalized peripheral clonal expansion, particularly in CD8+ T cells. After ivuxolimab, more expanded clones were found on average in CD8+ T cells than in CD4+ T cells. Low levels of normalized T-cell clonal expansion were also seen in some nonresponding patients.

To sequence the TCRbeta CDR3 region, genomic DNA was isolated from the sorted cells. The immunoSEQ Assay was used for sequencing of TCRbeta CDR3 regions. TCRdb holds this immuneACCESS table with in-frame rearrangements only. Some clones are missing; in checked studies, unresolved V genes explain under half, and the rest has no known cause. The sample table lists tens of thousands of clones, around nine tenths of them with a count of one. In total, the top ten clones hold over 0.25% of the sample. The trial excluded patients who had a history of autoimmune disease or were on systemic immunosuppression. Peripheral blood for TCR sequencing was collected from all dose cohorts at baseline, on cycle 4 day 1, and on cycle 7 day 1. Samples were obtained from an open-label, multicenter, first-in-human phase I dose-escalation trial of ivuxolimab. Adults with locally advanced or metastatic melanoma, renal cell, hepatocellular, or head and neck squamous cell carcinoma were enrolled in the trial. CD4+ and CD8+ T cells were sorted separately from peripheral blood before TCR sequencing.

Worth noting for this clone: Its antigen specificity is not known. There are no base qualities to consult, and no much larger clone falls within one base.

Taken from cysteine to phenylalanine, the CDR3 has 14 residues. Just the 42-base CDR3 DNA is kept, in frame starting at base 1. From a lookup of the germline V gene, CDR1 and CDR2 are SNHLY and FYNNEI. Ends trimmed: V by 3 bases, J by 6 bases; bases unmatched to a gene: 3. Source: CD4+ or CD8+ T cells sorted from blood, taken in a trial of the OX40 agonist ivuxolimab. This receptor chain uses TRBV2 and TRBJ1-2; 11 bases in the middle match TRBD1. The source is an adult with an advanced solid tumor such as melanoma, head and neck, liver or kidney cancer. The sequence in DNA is TGTGCCAGCAGTGAGGACAGGGGGCTTCATGGCTACACCTTC. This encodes CASSEDRGLHGYTF. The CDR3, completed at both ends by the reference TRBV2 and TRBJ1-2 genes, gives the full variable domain EPEVTQTPSHQVTQMGQEVILRCVPISNHLYFYWYRQILGQKVEFLVSFYNNEISEKSEIFDDQFSVERPDGSNFTLKIRSTKLEDSAMYFCASSEDRGLHGYTFGSGTRLTVV.